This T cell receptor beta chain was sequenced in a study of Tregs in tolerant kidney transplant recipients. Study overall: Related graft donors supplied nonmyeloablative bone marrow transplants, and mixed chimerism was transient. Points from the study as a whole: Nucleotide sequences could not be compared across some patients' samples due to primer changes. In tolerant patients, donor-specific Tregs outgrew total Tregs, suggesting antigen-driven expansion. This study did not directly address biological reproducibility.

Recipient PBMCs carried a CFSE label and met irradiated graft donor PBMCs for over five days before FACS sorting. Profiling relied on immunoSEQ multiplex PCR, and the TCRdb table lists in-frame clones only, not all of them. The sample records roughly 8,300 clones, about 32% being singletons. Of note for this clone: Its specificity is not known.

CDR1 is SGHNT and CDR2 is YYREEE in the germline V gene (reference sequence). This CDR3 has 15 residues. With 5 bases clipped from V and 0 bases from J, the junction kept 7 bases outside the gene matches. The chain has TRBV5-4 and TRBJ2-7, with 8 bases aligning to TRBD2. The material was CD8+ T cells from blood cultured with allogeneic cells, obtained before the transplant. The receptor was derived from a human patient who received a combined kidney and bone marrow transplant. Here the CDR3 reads CASRVSGKSSYEQYF. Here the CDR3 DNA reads TGTGCCAGCAGGGTTAGCGGGAAGAGCTCCTACGAGCAGTACTTC.